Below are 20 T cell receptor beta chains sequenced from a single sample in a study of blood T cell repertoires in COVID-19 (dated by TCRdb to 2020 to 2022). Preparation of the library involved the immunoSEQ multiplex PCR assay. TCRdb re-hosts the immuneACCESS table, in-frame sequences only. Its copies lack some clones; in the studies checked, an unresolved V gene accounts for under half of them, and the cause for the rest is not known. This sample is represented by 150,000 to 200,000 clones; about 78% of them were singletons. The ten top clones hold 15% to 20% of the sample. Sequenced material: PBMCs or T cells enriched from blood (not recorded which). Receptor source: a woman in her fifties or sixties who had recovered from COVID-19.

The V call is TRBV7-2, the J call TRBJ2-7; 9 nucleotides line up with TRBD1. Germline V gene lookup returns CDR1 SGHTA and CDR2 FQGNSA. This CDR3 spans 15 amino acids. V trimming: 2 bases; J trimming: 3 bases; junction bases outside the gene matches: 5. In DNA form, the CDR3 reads TGTGCCAGCAGCTTATCCCGGACAGGGGACTACGAGCAGTACTTC. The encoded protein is CASSLSRTGDYEQYF. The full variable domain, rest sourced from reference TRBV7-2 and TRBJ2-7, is GAGVSQSPSNKVTEKGKDVELRCDPISGHTALYWYRQSLGQGLEFLIYFQGNSAPDKSGLPSDRFSAERTGGSVSTLTIQRTQQEDSAVYLCASSLSRTGDYEQYFGPGTRLTVT.

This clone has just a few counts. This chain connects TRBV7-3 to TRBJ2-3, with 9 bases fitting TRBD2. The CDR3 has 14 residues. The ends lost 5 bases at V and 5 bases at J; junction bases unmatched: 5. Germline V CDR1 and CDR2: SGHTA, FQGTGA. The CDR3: CASSPGLAIDTQYF. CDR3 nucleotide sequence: TGTGCCAGCAGCCCGGGACTAGCTATAGATACGCAGTATTTT.

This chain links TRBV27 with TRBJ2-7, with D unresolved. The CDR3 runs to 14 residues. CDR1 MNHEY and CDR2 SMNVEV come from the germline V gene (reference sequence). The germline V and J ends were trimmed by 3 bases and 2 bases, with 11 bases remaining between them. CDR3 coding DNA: TGTGCCAGCAGTTTGACGGCCAGCGCCTACGAGCAGTACTTC. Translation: CASSLTASAYEQYF.

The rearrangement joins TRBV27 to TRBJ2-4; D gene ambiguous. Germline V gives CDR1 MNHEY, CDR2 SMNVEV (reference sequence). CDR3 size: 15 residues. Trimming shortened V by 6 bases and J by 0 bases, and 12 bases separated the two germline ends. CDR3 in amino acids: CASRAFGLAKNIQYF. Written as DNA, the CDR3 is TGTGCCAGCAGGGCCTTTGGCCTAGCCAAAAACATTCAGTACTTC.

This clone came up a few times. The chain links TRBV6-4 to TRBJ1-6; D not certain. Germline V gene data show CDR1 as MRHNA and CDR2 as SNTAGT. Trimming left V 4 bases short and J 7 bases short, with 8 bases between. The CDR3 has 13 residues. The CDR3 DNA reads TGTGCCAGCAGTGGAGACACAAATTCACCCCTCCACTTT. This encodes CASSGDTNSPLHF.

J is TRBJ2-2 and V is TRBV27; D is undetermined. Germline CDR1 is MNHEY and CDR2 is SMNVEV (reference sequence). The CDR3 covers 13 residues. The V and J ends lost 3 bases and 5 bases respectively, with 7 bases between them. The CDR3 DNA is TGTGCCAGCAGTTTGGGCCGTACCGGGGAGCTGTTTTTT. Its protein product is CASSLGRTGELFF.

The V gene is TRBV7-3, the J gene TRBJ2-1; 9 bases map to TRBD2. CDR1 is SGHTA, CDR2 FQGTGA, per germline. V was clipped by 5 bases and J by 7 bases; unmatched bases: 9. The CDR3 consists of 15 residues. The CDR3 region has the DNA TGTGCCAGCAGCCCTTCGGGACTAGCAGGTAATGAGCAGTTCTTC. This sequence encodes CASSPSGLAGNEQFF.

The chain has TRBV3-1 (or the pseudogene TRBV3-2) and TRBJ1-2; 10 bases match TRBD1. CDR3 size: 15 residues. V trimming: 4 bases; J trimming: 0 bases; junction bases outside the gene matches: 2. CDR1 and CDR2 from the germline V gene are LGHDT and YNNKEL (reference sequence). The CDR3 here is CASSPGQGPNYGYTF. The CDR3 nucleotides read TGTGCCAGCAGCCCGGGACAGGGGCCTAACTATGGCTACACCTTC.

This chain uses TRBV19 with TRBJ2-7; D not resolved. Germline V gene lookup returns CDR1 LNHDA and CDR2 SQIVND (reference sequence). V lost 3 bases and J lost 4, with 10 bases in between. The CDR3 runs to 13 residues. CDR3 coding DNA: TGTGCCAGTAGTATTTCAACGGGTTACGAGCAGTACTTC. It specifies CASSISTGYEQYF.

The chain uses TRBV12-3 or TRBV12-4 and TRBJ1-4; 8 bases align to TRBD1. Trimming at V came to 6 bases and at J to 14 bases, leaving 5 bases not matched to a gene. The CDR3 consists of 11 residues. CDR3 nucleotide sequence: TGTGCCAGCAGCTACAGGGGGAGGCTGTTTTTT. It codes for CASSYRGRLFF.

CDR3 loop: CASSQEDYGYTF. The CDR3 DNA reads as TGTGCCAGCAGCCAGGAGGACTATGGCTACACCTTC. The chain recombines TRBV14 with TRBJ1-2; no clear D. The CDR3 is 12 amino acids. Germline CDR1 is SGHDN and CDR2 is FVKESK. V lost 3 bases and J 3 bases, leaving 5 bases between the germline ends.

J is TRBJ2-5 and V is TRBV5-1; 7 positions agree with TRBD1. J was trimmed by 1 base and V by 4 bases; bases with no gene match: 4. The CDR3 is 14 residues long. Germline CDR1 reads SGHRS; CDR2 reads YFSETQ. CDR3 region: CASSQGQIQETQYF. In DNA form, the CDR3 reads TGCGCCAGCAGCCAGGGACAGATCCAAGAGACCCAGTACTTC.

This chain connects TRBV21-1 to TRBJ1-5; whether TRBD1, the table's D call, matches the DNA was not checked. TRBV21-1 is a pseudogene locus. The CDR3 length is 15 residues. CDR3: CASGKGQGVHQPQHF. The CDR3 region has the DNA TGTGCCAGCGGAAAGGGACAGGGTGTTCATCAGCCCCAGCATTTT.

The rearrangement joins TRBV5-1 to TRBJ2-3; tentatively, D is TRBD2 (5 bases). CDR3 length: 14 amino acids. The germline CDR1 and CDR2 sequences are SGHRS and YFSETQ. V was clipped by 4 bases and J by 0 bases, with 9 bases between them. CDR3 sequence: CASSTRASTDTQYF. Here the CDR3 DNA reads TGCGCCAGCAGCACGCGGGCGAGCACAGATACGCAGTATTTT.

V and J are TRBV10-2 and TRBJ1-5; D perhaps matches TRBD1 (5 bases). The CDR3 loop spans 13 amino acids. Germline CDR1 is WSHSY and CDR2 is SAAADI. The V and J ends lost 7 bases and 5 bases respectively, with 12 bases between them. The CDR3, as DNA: TGCGCCAGCAAAGGAGGGGCCCATCAGCCCCAGCATTTT. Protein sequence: CASKGGAHQPQHF.

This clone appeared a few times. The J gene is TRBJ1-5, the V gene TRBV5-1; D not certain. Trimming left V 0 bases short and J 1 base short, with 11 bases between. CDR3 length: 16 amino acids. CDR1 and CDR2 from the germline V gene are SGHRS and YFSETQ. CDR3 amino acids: CASSLGEARSNQPQHF. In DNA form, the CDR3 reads TGCGCCAGCAGCTTGGGGGAGGCAAGGAGCAATCAGCCCCAGCATTTT.

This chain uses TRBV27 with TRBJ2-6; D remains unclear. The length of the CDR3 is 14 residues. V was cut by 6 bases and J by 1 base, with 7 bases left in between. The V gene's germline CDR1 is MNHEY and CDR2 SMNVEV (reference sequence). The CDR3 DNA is TGTGCCAGCAGCCGGTATTCTGGGGCCAACGTCCTGACTTTC. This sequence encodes CASSRYSGANVLTF.

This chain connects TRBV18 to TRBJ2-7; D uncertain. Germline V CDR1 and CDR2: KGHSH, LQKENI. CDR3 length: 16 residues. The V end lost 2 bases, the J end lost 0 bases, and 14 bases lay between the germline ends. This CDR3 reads CASSPSSDSPSYEQYF. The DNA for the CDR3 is TGTGCCAGCTCACCATCTTCAGATAGCCCCTCCTACGAGCAGTACTTC.

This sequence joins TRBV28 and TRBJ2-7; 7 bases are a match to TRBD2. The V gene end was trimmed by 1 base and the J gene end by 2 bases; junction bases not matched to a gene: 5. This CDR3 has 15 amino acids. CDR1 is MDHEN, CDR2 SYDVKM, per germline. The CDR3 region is CASSLSTGGAYEQYF. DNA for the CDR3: TGTGCCAGCAGTTTATCGACGGGAGGTGCCTACGAGCAGTACTTC.

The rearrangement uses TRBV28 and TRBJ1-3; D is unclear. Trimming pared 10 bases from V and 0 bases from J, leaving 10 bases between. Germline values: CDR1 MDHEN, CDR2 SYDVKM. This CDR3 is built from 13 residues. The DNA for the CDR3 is TGTGCCACCCGGACTAGCTCTGGAAACACCATATATTTT. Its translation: CATRTSSGNTIYF.